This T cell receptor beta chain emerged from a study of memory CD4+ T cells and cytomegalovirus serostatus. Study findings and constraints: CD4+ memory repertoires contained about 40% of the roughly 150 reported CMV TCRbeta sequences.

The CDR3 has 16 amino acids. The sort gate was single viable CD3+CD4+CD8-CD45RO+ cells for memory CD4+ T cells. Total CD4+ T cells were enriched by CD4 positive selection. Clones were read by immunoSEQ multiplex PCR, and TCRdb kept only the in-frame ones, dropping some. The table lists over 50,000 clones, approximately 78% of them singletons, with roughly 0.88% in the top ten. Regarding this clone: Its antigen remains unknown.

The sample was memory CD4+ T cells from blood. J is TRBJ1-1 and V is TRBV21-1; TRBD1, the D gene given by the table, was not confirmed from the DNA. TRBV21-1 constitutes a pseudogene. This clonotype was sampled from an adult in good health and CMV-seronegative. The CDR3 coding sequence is TGTGCCAGCGGGGCGCCTTGGAGACAGGCTAACACTGAAGCTTTCTTT. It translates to CASGAPWRQANTEAFF.